This record covers a single T cell receptor (beta chain). The sample originates from a study of control samples from healthy donors and cancer patients. Assay: immunoSEQ multiplex PCR; the TCRdb copy retains only in-frame clones and omits some. This sample has about 94,000 clones; less than 95% occur once, and the top ten carry over 3%. The germline CDR1 and CDR2 sequences are ENHRY and SYGVKD. The V end was cut by 4 bases, the J end by 2 bases, with 11 bases between. The length of the CDR3 is 14 residues. Sequencing used blood. The chain couples TRBV10-3 to TRBJ1-2; D is perhaps TRBD1 (5 bases). The TCR sequence derives from a woman aged 18-35 years in good health. CDR3 amino acids: CAISGGDGNYGYTF. CDR3 coding DNA: TGTGCCATCAGTGGTGGGGACGGAAACTATGGCTACACCTTC.